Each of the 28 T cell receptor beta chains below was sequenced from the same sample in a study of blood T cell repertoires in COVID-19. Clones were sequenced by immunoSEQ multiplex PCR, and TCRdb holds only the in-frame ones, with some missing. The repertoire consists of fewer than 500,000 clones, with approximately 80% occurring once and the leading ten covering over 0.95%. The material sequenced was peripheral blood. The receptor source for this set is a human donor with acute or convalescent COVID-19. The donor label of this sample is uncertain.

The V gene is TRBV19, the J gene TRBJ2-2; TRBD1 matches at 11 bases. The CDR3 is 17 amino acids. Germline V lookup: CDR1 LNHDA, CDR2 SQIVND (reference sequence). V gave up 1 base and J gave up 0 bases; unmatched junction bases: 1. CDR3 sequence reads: CASSIGTGGANTGELFF. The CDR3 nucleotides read TGTGCCAGTAGTATAGGGACAGGGGGCGCGAACACCGGGGAGCTGTTTTTT.

The CDR3 DNA sequence: TGTGCCAGCAGTGAATGGGTGAGCGGGGGAGAAGAGACCCAGTACTTC. It specifies CASSEWVSGGEETQYF. This rearrangement joins TRBV6-1 to TRBJ2-5, with TRBD2 matching over 8 bases. V lost 2 bases to trimming and J lost 3 bases; unmatched junction nucleotides: 8. Germline lookup yields CDR1 MNHNS and CDR2 SASEGT. This CDR3 has 16 amino acids.

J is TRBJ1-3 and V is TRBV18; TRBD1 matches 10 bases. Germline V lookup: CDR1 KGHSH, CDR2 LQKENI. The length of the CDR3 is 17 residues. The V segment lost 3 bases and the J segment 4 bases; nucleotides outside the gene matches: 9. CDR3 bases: TGTGCCAGCTCACCCCAGACGGGACAGGGGTACGGAAACACCATATATTTT. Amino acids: CASSPQTGQGYGNTIYF.

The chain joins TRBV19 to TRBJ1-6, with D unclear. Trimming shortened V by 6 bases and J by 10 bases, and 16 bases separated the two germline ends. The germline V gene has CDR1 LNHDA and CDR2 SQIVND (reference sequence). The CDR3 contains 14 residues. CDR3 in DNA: TGTGCCAGTAGACCTGACCGGGGTGTCTCACCCCTCCACTTT. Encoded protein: CASRPDRGVSPLHF.

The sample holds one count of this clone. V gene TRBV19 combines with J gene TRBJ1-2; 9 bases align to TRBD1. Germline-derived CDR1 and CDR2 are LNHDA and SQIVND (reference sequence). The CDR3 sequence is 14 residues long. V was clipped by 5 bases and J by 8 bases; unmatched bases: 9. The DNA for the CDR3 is TGTGCCAGTAGTCCCCGGGACAGGGAGAGCGGCTACACCTTC. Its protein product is CASSPRDRESGYTF. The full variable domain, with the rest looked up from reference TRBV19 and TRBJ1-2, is DGGITQSPKYLFRKEGQNVTLSCEQNLNHDAMYWYRQDPGQGLRLIYYSQIVNDFQKGDIAEGYSVSREKKESFPLTVTSAQKNPTAFYLCASSPRDRESGYTFGSGTRLTVV.

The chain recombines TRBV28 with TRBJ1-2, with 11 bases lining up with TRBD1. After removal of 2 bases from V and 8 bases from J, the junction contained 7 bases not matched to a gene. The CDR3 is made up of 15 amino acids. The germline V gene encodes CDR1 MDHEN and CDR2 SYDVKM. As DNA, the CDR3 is TGTGCCAGCAGTTTACAAAGGACAGGGGGCAAGGGCTACACCTTC. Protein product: CASSLQRTGGKGYTF.

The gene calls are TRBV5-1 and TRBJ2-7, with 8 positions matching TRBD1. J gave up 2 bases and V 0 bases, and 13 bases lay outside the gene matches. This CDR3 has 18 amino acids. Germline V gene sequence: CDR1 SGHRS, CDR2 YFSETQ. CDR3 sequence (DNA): TGCGCCAGCAGCTTGGTACCACCCGGGACAGGTGCCCCCTACGAGCAGTACTTC. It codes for CASSLVPPGTGAPYEQYF.

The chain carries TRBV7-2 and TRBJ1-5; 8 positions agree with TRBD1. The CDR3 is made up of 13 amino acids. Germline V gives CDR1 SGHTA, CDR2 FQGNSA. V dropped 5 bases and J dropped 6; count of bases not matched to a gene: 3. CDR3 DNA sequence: TGTGCCAGCAGCATGGACAGGGTTCAGCCCCAGCATTTT. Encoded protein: CASSMDRVQPQHF.

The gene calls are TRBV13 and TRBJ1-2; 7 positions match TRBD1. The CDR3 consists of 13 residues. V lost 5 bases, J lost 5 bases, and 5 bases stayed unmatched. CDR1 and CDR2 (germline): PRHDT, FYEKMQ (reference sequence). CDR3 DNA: TGTGCCAGCAGCATAAGGACAGGTTATGGCTACACCTTC. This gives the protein CASSIRTGYGYTF.

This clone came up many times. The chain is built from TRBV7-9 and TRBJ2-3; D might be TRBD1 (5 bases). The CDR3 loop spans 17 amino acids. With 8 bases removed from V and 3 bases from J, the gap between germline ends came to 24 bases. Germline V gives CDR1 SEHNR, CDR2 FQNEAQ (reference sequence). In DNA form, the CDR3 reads TGTGCCAGCCGACTCGAAGCGAAGGGGCAGCGAACAGATACGCAGTATTTT. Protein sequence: CASRLEAKGQRTDTQYF.

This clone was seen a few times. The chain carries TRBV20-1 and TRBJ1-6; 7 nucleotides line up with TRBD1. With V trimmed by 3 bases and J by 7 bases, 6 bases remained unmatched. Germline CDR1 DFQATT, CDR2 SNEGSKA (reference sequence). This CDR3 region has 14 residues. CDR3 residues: CSASYPTGNSPLHF. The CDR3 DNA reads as TGCAGTGCTAGTTATCCGACAGGGAATTCACCCCTCCACTTT.

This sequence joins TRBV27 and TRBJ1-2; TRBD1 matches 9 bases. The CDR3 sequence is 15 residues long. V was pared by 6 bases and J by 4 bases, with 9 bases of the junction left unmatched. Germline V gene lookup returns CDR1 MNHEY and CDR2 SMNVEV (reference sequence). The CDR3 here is CASRTLTGGGYGYTF. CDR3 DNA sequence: TGTGCCAGCAGAACATTGACAGGGGGAGGCTATGGCTACACCTTC.

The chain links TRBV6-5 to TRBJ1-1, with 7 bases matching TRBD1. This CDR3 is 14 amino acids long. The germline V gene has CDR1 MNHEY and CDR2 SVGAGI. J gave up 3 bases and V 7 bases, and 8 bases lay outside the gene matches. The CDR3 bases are TGTGCCAGCATAAGGGGGCTGGGGGACACTGAAGCTTTCTTT. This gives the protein CASIRGLGDTEAFF.

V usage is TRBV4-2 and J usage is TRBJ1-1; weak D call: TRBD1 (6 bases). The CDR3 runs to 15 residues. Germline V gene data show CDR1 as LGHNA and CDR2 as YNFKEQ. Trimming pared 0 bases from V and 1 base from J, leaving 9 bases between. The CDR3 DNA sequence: TGTGCCAGCAGCCAAGATCAGGGGAGGAACACTGAAGCTTTCTTT. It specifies CASSQDQGRNTEAFF.

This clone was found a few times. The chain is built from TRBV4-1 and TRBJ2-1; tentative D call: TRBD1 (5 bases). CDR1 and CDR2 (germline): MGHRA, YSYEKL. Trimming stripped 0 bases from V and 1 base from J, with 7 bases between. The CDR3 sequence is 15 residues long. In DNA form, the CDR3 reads TGCGCCAGCAGCCAAGAGACAGCTTCCTACAATGAGCAGTTCTTC. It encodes CASSQETASYNEQFF.

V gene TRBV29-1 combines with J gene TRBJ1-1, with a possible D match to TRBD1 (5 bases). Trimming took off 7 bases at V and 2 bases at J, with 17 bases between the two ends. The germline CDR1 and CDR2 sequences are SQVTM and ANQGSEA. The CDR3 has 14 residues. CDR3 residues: CSGKHDRTNTEAFF. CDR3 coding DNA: TGCAGCGGCAAACATGACAGAACCAACACTGAAGCTTTCTTT.

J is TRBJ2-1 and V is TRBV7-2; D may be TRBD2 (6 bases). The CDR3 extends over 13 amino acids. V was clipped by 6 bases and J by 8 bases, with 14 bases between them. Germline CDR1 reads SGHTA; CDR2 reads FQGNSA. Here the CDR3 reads CASRRSRRDEQFF. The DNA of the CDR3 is TGTGCCAGCAGACGGAGCAGGAGGGATGAGCAGTTCTTC.

The CDR3 region has the DNA TGTGCCAGCAGCCAAGGGACAGGGGGCCTTAACTATGGCTACACCTTC. Its protein is CASSQGTGGLNYGYTF. The chain combines TRBV4-2 with TRBJ1-2, with 11 bases identical to TRBD1. Germline V gene lookup returns CDR1 LGHNA and CDR2 YNFKEQ. CDR3 length: 16 residues. V lost 1 base and J lost 1; bases outside the gene matches: 2.

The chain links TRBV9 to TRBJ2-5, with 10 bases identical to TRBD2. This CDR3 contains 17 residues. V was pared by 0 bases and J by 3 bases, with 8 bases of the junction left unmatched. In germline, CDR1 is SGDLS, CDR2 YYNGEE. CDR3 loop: CASSVGSGTSEKETQYF. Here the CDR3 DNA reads TGTGCCAGCAGCGTAGGGTCCGGGACTAGCGAAAAAGAGACCCAGTACTTC.

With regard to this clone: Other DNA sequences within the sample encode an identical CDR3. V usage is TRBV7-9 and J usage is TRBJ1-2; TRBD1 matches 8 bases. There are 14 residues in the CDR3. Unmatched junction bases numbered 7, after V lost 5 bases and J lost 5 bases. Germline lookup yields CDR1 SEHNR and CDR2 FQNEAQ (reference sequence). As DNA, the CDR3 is TGTGCCAGCAGCCTAGGACAGGGAACGTATGGCTACACCTTC. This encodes CASSLGQGTYGYTF.

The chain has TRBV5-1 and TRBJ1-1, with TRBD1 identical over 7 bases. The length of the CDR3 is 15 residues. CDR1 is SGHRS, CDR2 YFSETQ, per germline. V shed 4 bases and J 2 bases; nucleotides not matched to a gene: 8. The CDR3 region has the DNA TGCGCCAGCAGCCTCAACAGGGGATCTAACACTGAAGCTTTCTTT. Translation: CASSLNRGSNTEAFF.

The CDR3 sequence is CASRRQGGRATEAFF. CDR3 DNA sequence: TGTGCCAGTAGAAGACAGGGGGGTAGGGCGACTGAAGCTTTCTTT. V is TRBV19 and J is TRBJ1-1, with 9 bases lining up with TRBD1. With V trimmed by 6 bases and J by 5 bases, 10 bases remained unmatched. This CDR3 has 15 residues. Per the germline V gene, CDR1 is LNHDA and CDR2 is SQIVND (reference sequence).

The CDR3 here is CASRFGQGTEAFF. CDR3 in DNA: TGTGCCAGCAGATTCGGACAAGGCACTGAAGCTTTCTTT. The chain recombines TRBV3-1 (or the pseudogene TRBV3-2) with TRBJ1-1; possibly TRBD1 for D (5 bases). Germline V lookup: CDR1 LGHDT, CDR2 YNNKEL (reference sequence). V was trimmed by 6 bases and J by 4 bases, leaving 12 bases between them. The CDR3 totals 13 residues.

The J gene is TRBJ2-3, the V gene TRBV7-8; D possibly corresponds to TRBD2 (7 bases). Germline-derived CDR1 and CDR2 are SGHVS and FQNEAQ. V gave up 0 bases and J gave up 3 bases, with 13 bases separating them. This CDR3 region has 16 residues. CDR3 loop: CASSLAGGRGTDTQYF. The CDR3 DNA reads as TGTGCCAGCAGCTTAGCGGGGGGGCGAGGGACAGATACGCAGTATTTT.

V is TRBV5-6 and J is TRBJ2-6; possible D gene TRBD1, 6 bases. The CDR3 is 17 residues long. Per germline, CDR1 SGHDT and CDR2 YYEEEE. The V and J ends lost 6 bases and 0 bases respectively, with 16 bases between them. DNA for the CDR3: TGTGCCAGCAAAACGACAGGACCCATCTCTGGGGCCAACGTCCTGACTTTC. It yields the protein CASKTTGPISGANVLTF. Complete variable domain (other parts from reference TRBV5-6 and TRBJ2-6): DAGVTQSPTHLIKTRGQQVTLRCSPKSGHDTVSWYQQALGQGPQFIFQYYEEEERQRGNFPDRFSGHQFPNYSSELNVNALLLGDSALYLCASKTTGPISGANVLTFGAGSRLTVL.

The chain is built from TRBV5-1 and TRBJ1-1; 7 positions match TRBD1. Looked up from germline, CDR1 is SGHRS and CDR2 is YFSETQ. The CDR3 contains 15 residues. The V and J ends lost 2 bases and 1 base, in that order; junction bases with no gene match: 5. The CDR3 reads CASSFGQERNTEAFF. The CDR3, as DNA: TGCGCCAGCAGCTTCGGACAGGAGCGGAACACTGAAGCTTTCTTT.

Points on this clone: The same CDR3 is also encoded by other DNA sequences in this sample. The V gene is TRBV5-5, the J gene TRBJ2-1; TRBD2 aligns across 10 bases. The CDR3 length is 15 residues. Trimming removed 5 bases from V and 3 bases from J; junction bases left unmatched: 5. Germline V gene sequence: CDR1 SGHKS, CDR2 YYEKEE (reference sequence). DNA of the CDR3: TGTGCCAGCAGTTTAGCGGGGGGTAACTACAATGAGCAGTTCTTC. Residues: CASSLAGGNYNEQFF.

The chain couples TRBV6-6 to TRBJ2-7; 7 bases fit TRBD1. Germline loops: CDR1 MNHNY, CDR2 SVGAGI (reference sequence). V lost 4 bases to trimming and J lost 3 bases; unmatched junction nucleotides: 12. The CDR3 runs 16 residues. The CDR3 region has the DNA TGTGCCAGCAGTTCCTTATCGACAGGGACCGGCTACGAGCAGTACTTC. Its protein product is CASSSLSTGTGYEQYF.